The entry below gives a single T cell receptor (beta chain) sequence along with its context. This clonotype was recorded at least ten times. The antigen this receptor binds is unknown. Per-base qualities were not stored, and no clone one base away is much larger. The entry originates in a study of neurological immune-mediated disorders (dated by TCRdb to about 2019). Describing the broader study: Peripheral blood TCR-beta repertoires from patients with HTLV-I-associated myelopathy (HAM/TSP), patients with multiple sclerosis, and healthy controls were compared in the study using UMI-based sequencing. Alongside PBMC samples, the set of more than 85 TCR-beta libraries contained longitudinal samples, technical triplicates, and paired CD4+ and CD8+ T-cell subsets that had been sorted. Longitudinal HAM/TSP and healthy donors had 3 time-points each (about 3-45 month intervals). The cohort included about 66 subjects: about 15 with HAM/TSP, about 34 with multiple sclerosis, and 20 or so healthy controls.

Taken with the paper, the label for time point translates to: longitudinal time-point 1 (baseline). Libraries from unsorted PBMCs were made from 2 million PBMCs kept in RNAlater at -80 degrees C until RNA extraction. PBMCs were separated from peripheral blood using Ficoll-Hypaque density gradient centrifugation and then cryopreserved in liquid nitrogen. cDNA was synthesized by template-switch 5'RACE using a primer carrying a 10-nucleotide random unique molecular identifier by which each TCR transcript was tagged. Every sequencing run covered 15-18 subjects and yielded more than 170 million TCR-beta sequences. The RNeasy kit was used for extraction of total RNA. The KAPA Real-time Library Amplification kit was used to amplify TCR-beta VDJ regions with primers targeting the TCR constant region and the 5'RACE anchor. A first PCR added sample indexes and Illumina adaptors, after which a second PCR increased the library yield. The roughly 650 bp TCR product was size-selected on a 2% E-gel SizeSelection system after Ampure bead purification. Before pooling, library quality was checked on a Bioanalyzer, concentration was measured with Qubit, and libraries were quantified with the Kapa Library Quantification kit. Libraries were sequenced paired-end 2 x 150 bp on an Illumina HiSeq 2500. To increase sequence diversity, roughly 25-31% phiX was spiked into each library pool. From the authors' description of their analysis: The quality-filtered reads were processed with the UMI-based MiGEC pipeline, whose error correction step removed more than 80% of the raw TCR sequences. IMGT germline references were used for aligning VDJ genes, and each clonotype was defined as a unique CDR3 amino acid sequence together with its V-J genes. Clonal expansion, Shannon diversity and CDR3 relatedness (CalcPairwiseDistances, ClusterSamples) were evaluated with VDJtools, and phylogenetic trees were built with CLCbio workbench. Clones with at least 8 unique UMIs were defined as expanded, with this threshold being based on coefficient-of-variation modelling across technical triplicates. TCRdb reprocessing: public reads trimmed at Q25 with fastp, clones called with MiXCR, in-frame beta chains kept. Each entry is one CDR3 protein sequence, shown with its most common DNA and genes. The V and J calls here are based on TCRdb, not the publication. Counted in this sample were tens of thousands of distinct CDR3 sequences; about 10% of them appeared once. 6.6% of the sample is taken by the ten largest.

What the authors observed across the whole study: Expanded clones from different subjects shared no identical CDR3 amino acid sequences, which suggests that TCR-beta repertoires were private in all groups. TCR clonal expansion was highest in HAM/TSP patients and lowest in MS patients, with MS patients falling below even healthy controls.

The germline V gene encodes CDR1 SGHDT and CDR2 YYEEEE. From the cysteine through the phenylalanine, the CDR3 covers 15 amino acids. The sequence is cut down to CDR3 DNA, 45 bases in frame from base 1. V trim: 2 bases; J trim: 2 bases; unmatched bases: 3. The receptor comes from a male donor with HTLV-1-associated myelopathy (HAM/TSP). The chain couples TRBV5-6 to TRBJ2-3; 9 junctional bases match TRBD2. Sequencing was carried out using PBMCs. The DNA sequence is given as TGTGCCAGCAGCTTCAGCGGGGGGTTCACAGATACGCAGTATTTT. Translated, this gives CASSFSGGFTDTQYF.